This T cell receptor (beta chain) was obtained from a study of cytomegalovirus exposure and HLA in healthy donors (dated by TCRdb to the late 2010s). For the wider study: In an earlier analysis of 587 of the donors, approximately 260 Gb of sequence data and 100 million or so unique TCR beta sequences from about 190 million T cells were reported. Donor age, sex, ethnicity and CMV serostatus were compiled alongside the repertoire data. Among some 400 genotyped donors of the cohort, an average of approximately 220,000 unique TCR beta nucleotide sequences was sequenced per donor, of which about 19% were non-productive. An earlier analysis of 500 to 650 of the donors applied high-throughput TCR beta sequencing to assess whether each TCR beta V gene segment acted as functional or pseudogenic. Roughly five DR-DQ haplotypes were handled as single units for association and clustering because linkage in the cohort was strong. The later analysis used no new phenotypic data to find candidate immune exposures, relying instead on TCR beta sequences and their occurrence across donors. A later analysis re-analyzed previously published TCR beta repertoires from 660 or so donors and added high-resolution HLA genotyping to study TCR occurrence patterns. A later genetic analysis took genome-wide SNP genotypes for about 55% of the roughly 700 donors and used that subset as a discovery cohort. To predict cytomegalovirus infection status, the study brought together high-throughput TCR immunosequencing, statistical association of individual TCRs with disease status, and machine learning. An early release that covered 500 to 800 HLA-typed donors contained 250 to 350 gigabases of sequencing data and about 93 million unique TCR sequences. Every repertoire in the discovery cohort had been generated on one and the same sequencing platform. The genetic ancestry cluster associated with self-reported Caucasian donors included around 76% of the approximately 400 genotyped donors. Typing coverage differed by locus: A, B, C, DRB1 and DQB1 were typed in roughly 620-630 donors, DQA1 in approximately 520, DPA1 in over 600, and DPB1 in 450 to 480. The study profiled the T cell repertoires of about 640 subjects by immunosequencing and related them to cytomegalovirus serostatus. The study aimed to test whether signatures of past pathogen exposure could be identified by cataloging public T cell receptors. HLA typing covered class I and class II loci at four-digit resolution. In addition to the first cohort of around 670 subjects, a separate validation cohort of some 120 different subjects was used.

Results and caveats for the whole study, not just this receptor: At a false discovery rate of 0.05, a later analysis linked 16,951 TCR beta sequences to specific HLA alleles. Compared with equally common non-associated chains, HLA-associated TCR beta chains in a later analysis were more clonally expanded and had lower generation probabilities. According to a later analysis, TCR association rates differed among HLA loci, with DRB1 alleles showing the most associated TCRs and HLA-C alleles showing the fewest. When HLA alleles, especially DR and DQ, strongly co-occurred, attributing TCR associations to individual alleles was difficult. An association between a missense DCLRE1C variant and V-gene and J-gene trimming of TCR beta chains was found in a later genetic analysis and replicated in an independent cohort. CMV serostatus was the only immune exposure information available for the cohort. A cluster of highly shared sequence variants was judged likely to be a technical artifact of the sequencing pipeline. Only TCR beta chains were sequenced in this cohort, and the absence of alpha or paired-chain data limited detectable features. A further reported finding was that TCR beta sequences accurately predicted the HLA-A and HLA-B alleles for most subjects in the first cohort. In a later analysis, several top co-occurrence clusters were reported to appear linked to parvovirus B19, influenza, CMV and Epstein-Barr virus. According to a later genetic analysis, donors in an Asian-associated ancestry cluster had fewer N-insertions in productive TCRs than the approximately 630-donor mean. In both the original and validation cohorts, the classifier was reported to diagnose cytomegalovirus status with high specificity and sensitivity. Because the 87-base-pair reads could not distinguish some IMGT-functional V segments, including TRBV6-2 and TRBV6-3, those segments were excluded. Because some donors lacked HLA typing at each locus, the association tests relied only on the typed subset. Sequencing depth was assumed to be roughly uniform across donors in the presence/absence analyses, though that assumption may not hold. The study gave a list of 150 to 200 TCR beta chains associated with cytomegalovirus. A few of the identified cytomegalovirus-associated TCR beta chains were confirmed in vitro to be specific for cytomegalovirus antigens. The earlier analysis of some 560 of the donors excluded roughly 17 rarely observed V segments, including chromosome 9 orphons, because counts were too low. Most TCR sequences were observed very rarely across donors, whereas some public TCRs were present in many individuals. Linkage disequilibrium might explain the correlated functional status among segregating V segments, but an unknown experimental factor could not be excluded. It was suggested by the authors that the approach could potentially be generalized to other disease states and immunological phenotypes. In a later analysis, most CMV-associated TCR beta chains were found to appear HLA-restricted, with HLA associations seemingly driven largely by CMV exposure. In an earlier analysis of about 540 of the donors, most TCR beta V segments were observed in productive rearrangements about 87% or about 30% of the time, broadly matching IMGT annotations.

The method was the immunoSEQ multiplex PCR assay. The multiplex PCR relied on a mix of 60 forward primers for TCR Vbeta segments and 13 reverse primers for TCR Jbeta segments. The CDR3 region of rearranged TCR beta genes was amplified from genomic DNA by a multiplex PCR assay. The Illumina HiSeq System was used to sequence the amplified TCR beta libraries as 87-base-pair reads. In the authors' own workflow: In a later analysis, tens of millions of unique TCR beta chains were counted across the 500 to 850 repertoires, and around 11 million of these chains were shared by at least two donors. To remove PCR and sequencing errors, raw reads were error-corrected and collapsed into unique sequences using a nearest-neighbor algorithm that merged closely related sequences. To assign V, D and J gene segments, CDR3 sequences were aligned to IMGT reference sequences. For a sequence to be retained, at least a six-nucleotide match to both a V gene segment and a J gene segment was required. A rearrangement counted as productive if the CDR3 had no stop codons and remained in frame with V and J, and every other rearrangement counted as non-productive. Following IMGT convention, CDR3 was defined as the stretch from the second conserved V-encoded cysteine up to the conserved J-encoded phenylalanine. In an earlier analysis of more than 550 of the donors, sequences lacking an unambiguous match to a single V gene segment were excluded. In an earlier analysis of around 600 of the donors, V segments were called functional above 56.7% productive rearrangements and were called segregating when the between-donor standard deviation exceeded 5%. A statistical classification framework was built for diagnosing cytomegalovirus status from the catalog of TCR beta chain sequences. V and J gene assignment, in a later analysis, came from comparing TCR nucleotide sequences with IMGT/GENE-DB human TR gene sequences. The TCRdist pipeline was used in a later analysis to assign CDR3 sequences and most-parsimonious VDJ recombination scenarios. A later analysis defined each TCR beta chain by its CDR3 amino acid sequence plus V-gene family, and excluded reads lacking a unique V-gene family. A later analysis removed 592 highly shared, low-generation-probability nucleotide sequences to deal with suspected cross-contamination and a sequencing artifact. A later analysis calculated a clonal expansion index for each public chain from normalized within-repertoire ranks of inferred template counts. Generation probabilities in a later analysis came from a VDJ recombination model fitted to out-of-frame rearrangements, and those results were checked against IGoR. In a later analysis, hypergeometric tests were used to score TCR-TCR, TCR-HLA and TCR-CMV co-occurrence, with a repertoire-size bias correction applied to TCR pairs. To estimate false discovery rates, a later analysis permuted the HLA or CMV assignments 20 times. A later analysis grouped co-occurring TCRs with DBSCAN, adding TCRdist sequence similarity when clustering within HLA-allele-positive subsets. Co-occurrence clustering excluded repertoires with fewer than 30,000 or more than 120,000 public chains, plus five with anomalous nucleotide sharing. TCRdb limited this immuneACCESS table to in-frame rearrangements with V and J called. A share of clones is missing; checked studies link under half to unresolved V genes, and the rest is unexplained. The DNA gave D and trimming, while V, J and clone size come from that table. This sample's table has entries for tens of thousands of clones. Around 10% of the sample comes from the top ten.

As concerns this clone: Its antigen remains unidentified.

The germline V gene (reference sequence) provides CDR1 SSHAT and CDR2 FNYEAQ. V lost 6 bases and J lost 5 bases, and the count of bases not matched to a germline gene is 8. From the cysteine through the phenylalanine, the CDR3 covers 14 amino acids. The entry retains the CDR3 DNA only, 42 bases that are in frame from base 1. In total, roughly 670 healthy bone marrow donors made up the cohort. At the time of sampling, all cohort members were nominally healthy, though unrecorded immune exposures were likely present. The donor tested CMV seropositive and was one of the 289 seropositive cohort members. Every donor gave a peripheral blood sample, and the peripheral blood mononuclear cells from that sample were used for TCR beta sequencing. The Qiagen DNeasy Blood Extraction Kit was used to extract genomic DNA from the blood cell samples.

Sequenced input: PBMCs. Rearrangement joined TRBV7-7 to TRBJ2-5; 8 central bases correspond to TRBD2. The clonotype was recovered from a woman between 45 and 65 years old in good health and CMV-seropositive. The CDR3 reads CASSRGGRQETQYF. The nucleotides are TGTGCCAGCAGTCGGGGGGGAAGGCAGGAGACCCAGTACTTC.